This T cell receptor (beta chain) comes out of a study of response to subunit inactivated influenza vaccine. With V trimmed by 3 bases and J by 0 bases, 15 bases remained unmatched. This CDR3 has 21 amino acids. Germline values: CDR1 KGHSH, CDR2 LQKENI. TCRdb re-called the RT-PCR reads through MiXCR, storing one row per CDR3 protein. The table has about 800,000 distinct CDR3 sequences, 20% to 25% seen once; the top ten hold roughly 10%. The study's findings and limits: The study's authors posited that every seasonal influenza vaccination enlists few new T cells.

Worth noting for this clonotype: Antigen specificity is unknown.

This TCR was sampled from a man in his fifties or sixties who received an inactivated influenza vaccine. Specimen: PBMCs from blood, collected 5 days after vaccination. The chain is built from TRBV18 and TRBJ2-6; TRBD2 aligns across 9 bases. The CDR3 region is CASSPRPLSGGPYSGANVLTF. CDR3 DNA: TGTGCCAGCTCACCCCGGCCGCTTAGCGGGGGACCCTACTCTGGGGCCAACGTCCTGACTTTC.